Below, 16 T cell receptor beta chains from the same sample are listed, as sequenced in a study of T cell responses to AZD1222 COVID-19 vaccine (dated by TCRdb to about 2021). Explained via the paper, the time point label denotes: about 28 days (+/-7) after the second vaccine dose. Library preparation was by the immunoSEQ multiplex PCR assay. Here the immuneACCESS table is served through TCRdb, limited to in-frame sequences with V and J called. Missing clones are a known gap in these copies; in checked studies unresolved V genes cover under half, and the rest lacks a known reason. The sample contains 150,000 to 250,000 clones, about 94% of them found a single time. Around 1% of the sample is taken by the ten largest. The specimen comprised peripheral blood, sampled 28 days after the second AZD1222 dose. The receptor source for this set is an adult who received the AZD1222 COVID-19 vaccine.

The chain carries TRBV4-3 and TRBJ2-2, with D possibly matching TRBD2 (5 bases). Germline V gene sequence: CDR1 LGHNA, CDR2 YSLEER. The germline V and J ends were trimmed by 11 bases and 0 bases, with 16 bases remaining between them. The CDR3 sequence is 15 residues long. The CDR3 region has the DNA TGCGCCTCAAACGTAGGGAGATCGAACACCGGGGAGCTGTTTTTT. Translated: CASNVGRSNTGELFF.

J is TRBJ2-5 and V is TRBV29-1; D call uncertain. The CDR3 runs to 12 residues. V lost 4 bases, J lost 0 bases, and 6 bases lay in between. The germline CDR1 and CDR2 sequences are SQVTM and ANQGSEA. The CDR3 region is CSVAEYQETQYF. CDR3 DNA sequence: TGCAGCGTTGCAGAGTACCAAGAGACCCAGTACTTC.

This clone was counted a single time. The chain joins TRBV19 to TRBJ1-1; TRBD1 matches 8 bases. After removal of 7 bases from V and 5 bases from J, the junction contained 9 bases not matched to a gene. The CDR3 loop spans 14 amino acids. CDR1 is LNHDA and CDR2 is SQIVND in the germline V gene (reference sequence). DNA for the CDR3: TGTGCCAGTAATATTCTGACAGGGGTAACTGAAGCTTTCTTT. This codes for CASNILTGVTEAFF.

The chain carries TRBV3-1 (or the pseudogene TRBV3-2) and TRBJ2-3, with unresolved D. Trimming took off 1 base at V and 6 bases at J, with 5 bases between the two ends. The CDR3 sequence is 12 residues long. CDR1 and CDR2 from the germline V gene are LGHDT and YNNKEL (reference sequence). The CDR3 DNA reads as TGTGCCAGCAGCCAAGTGGCGGATACGCAGTATTTT. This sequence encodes CASSQVADTQYF.

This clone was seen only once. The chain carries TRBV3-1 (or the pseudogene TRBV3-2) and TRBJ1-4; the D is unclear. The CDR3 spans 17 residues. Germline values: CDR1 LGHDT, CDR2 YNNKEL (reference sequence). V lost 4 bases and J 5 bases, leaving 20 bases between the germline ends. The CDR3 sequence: CASSPLGGISANEKLFF. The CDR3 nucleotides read TGTGCCAGCAGCCCCCTGGGAGGGATTTCGGCCAATGAAAAACTGTTTTTT.

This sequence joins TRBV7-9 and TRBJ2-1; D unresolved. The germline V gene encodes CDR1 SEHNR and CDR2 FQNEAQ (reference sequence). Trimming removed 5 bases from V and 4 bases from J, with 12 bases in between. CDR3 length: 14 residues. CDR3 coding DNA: TGTGCCAGCAGCCCGGACCCCCTGTACAATGAGCAGTTCTTC. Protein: CASSPDPLYNEQFF.

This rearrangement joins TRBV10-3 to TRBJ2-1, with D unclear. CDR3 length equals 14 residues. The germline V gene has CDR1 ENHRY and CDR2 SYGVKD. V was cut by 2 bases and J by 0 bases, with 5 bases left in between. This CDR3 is CAISEASSYNEQFF. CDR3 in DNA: TGTGCCATCAGTGAGGCAAGCTCCTACAATGAGCAGTTCTTC.

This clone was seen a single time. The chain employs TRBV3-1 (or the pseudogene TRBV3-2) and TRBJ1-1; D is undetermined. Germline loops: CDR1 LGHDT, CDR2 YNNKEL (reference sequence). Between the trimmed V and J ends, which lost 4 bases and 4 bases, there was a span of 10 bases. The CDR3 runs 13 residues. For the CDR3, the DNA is TGTGCCAGCAGCCGTGGCTCAATCACTGAAGCTTTCTTT. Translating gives CASSRGSITEAFF.

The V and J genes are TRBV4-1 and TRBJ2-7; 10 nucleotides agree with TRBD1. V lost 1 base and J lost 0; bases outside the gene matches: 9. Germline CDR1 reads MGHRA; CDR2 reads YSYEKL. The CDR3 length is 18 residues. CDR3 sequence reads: CASSQGPPGQGISYEQYF. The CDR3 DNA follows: TGCGCCAGCAGCCAAGGGCCTCCGGGACAGGGGATCTCCTACGAGCAGTACTTC.

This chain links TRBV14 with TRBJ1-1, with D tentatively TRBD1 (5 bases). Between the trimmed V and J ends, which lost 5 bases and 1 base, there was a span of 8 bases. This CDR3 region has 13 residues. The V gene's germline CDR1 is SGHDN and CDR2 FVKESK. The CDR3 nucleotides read TGTGCCAGCAGCAAGGGGAGGAACACTGAAGCTTTCTTT. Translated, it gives CASSKGRNTEAFF.

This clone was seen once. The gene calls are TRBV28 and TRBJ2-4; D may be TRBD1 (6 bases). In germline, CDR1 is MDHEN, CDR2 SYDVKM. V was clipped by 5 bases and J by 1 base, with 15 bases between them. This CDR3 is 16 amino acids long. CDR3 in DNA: TGTGCCAGCAGTCCCCACAGGGAAGAGGCCAAAAACATTCAGTACTTC. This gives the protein CASSPHREEAKNIQYF.

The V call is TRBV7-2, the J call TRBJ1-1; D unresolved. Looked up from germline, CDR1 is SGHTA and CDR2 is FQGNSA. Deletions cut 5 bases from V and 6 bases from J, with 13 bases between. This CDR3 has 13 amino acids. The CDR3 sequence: CASSPFNQAEAFF. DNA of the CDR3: TGTGCCAGCAGCCCCTTTAATCAGGCTGAAGCTTTCTTT.

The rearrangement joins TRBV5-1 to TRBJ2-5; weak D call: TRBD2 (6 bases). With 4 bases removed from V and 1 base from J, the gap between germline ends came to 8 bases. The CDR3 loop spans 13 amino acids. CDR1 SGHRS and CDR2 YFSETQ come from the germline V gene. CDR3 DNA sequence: TGCGCCAGCAGCCGGGACTTCCAAGAGACCCAGTACTTC. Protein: CASSRDFQETQYF.

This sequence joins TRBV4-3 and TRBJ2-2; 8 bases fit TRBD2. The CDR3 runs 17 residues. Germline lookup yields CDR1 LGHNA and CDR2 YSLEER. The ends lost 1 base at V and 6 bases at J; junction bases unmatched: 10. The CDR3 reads CASSQGAGGVEPGELFF. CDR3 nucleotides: TGCGCCAGCAGCCAAGGGGCCGGGGGGGTAGAACCCGGGGAGCTGTTTTTT.

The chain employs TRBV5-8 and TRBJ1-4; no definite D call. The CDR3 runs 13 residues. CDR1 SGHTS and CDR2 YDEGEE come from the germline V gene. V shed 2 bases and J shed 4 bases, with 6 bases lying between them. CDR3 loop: CASSFGNNEKLFF. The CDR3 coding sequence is TGTGCCAGCAGCTTCGGGAATAATGAAAAACTGTTTTTT.

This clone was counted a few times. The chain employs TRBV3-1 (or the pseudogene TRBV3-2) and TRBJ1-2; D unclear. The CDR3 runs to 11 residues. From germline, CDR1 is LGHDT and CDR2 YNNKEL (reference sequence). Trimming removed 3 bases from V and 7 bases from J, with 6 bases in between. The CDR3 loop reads CASSHEGGYTF. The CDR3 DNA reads TGTGCCAGCAGCCACGAGGGTGGCTACACCTTC.